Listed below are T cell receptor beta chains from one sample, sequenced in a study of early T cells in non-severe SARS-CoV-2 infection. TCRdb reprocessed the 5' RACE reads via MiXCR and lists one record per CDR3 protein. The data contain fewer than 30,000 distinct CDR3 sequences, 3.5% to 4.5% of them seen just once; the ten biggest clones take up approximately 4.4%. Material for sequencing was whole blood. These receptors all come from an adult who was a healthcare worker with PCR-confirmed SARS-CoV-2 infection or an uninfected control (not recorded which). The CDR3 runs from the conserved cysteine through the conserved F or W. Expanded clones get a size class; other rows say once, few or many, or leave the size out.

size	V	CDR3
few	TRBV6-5	CASRTGLLSGNTIYF
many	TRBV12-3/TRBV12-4	CASSLRRIQETQYF
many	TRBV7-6	CASSLWERRGQETQYF
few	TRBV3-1	CASSQSGTAGYTF
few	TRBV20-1	CSARLWPARGILVNEQFF
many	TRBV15	CATSTRQGGANVLTF
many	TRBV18	CASSPDLTEEQYF
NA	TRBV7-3	CASSLRDGIAGSFYNEQFF
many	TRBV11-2	CASRRVTGPSHNEQFF
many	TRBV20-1	CSARREDTQYF
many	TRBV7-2	CASSIGQGAGAKNIQYF
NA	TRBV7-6	CASSLAFGTRSIDEQFF
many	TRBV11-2	CASSFRELFF
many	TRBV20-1	CSASRQTYEQYF